The next 29 T cell receptor beta chains were all read from a single sample in a study of blood T cell repertoires in COVID-19. Assay: immunoSEQ multiplex PCR; the TCRdb copy retains only in-frame clones and omits some. The table lists a few hundred thousand clones, about 80% of them singletons. The material sequenced was PBMCs or T cells enriched from blood (not recorded which). These receptor sequences come from a man aged 35 to 55 who had recovered from COVID-19.

The chain links TRBV21-1 to TRBJ2-3; the D call TRBD2 from the table was never checked on the DNA. TRBV21-1 is described as a pseudogene. This CDR3 is 20 amino acids long. CDR3 protein: CASSKGGALNREGGTDTQYF. The CDR3, as DNA: TGTGCCAGCAGCAAGGGCGGGGCCTTAAACCGGGAGGGTGGCACAGATACGCAGTATTTT.

The J gene is TRBJ2-5, the V gene TRBV15; 11 bases match TRBD1. Germline trimming cut 2 bases from V and 5 bases from J; bases unmatched to any gene: 10. In germline, CDR1 is LNHNV, CDR2 YYDKDF (reference sequence). There are 17 residues in the CDR3. Here the CDR3 reads CATSRRTGGNLYETQYF. The CDR3, as DNA: TGTGCCACCAGCAGAAGGACAGGGGGCAATTTGTATGAGACCCAGTACTTC.

This clone has only one observation. CDR3 amino acids: CASSPSRTGDSPLHF. In DNA form, the CDR3 reads TGTGCCAGCAGCCCCTCTAGGACAGGGGATTCACCCCTCCACTTT. The gene calls are TRBV11-2 and TRBJ1-6; 9 bases are a match to TRBD1. J lost 8 bases, V lost 5 bases, and 7 bases had no gene match. The CDR3 length is 15 residues. Germline-derived CDR1 and CDR2 are SGHAT and FQNNGV. The full variable domain, with the rest looked up from reference TRBV11-2 and TRBJ1-6, is EAGVAQSPRYKIIEKRQSVAFWCNPISGHATLYWYQQILGQGPKLLIQFQNNGVVDDSQLPKDRFSAERLKGVDSTLKIQPAKLEDSAVYLCASSPSRTGDSPLHFGNGTRLTVT.

The table lists this clone with a few counts. The V and J genes are TRBV2 and TRBJ1-3, with D possibly TRBD1 on 6 matching bases. The CDR3 totals 15 residues. CDR1 SNHLY and CDR2 FYNNEI come from the germline V gene. The germline V and J ends were trimmed by 3 bases and 1 base, with 10 bases remaining between them. Written as DNA, the CDR3 is TGTGCCAGCAGTGATGGGCAGGGGTCTGGAAACACCATATATTTT. Its protein product is CASSDGQGSGNTIYF.

This rearrangement joins TRBV7-8 to TRBJ2-3; a weak D match, TRBD2 (7 bases). V lost 8 bases and J lost 4, with 37 bases in between. This CDR3 has 21 amino acids. Germline V CDR1 and CDR2: SGHVS, FQNEAQ. CDR3 bases: TGTGCCAGCGCCGAGATTAACCCCCCCGGGAAGGGGGGGGGTTTCGCAGATACGCAGTATTTT. Translation: CASAEINPPGKGGGFADTQYF.

The chain is built from TRBV5-1 and TRBJ2-2; D not certain. Germline CDR1 reads SGHRS; CDR2 reads YFSETQ. The CDR3 runs to 14 residues. V lost 3 bases and J lost 5, with 11 bases in between. CDR3 DNA: TGCGCCAGCAGCTCAACCTCCGGGACCGGGGAGCTGTTTTTT. This translates into CASSSTSGTGELFF.

This chain connects TRBV10-3 to TRBJ1-1; D gene uncertain. From germline, CDR1 is ENHRY and CDR2 SYGVKD. V lost 2 bases to trimming and J lost 1 base, with 11 bases between them. The CDR3 consists of 15 residues. CDR3 DNA: TGTGCCATCAGTGAGCCCGGGAGGCAGAACACTGAAGCTTTCTTT. Protein product: CAISEPGRQNTEAFF.

DNA for the CDR3: TGTGCCTGGGACATACAGGGGTCACCTTTCTTT. Amino acid sequence: CAWDIQGSPFF. The J gene is TRBJ1-1, the V gene TRBV30; 7 bases agree with TRBD1. J lost 12 bases, V lost 5 bases, and 9 bases had no gene match. Per germline, CDR1 GTSNPN and CDR2 SVGIG (reference sequence). The CDR3 length is 11 residues.

The chain joins TRBV5-4 to TRBJ1-1, with 8 positions matching TRBD1. Germline V CDR1 and CDR2: SGHNT, YYREEE (reference sequence). V was clipped by 4 bases and J by 0 bases; unmatched bases: 8. The CDR3 consists of 16 residues. The CDR3 nucleotides read TGTGCCAGCAGCCCGGGGGCAGGGGGCATGAACACTGAAGCTTTCTTT. It encodes CASSPGAGGMNTEAFF.

The chain combines TRBV10-3 with TRBJ2-5; D call uncertain. V was pared by 8 bases and J by 4 bases, with 8 bases between. From germline, CDR1 is ENHRY and CDR2 SYGVKD. This CDR3 comprises 11 residues. The CDR3 coding sequence is TGTGCCATCGGGCTGGGAGAGACCCAGTACTTC. It encodes CAIGLGETQYF.

The gene calls are TRBV27 and TRBJ1-1; no clear D. The CDR3 loop spans 16 amino acids. V was cut by 3 bases and J by 3 bases, with 17 bases left in between. Germline-derived CDR1 and CDR2 are MNHEY and SMNVEV (reference sequence). The CDR3 region is CASSLIRRSFDTEAFF. Written as DNA, the CDR3 is TGTGCCAGCAGTTTGATCCGGCGGAGTTTCGACACTGAAGCTTTCTTT.

J is TRBJ1-2 and V is TRBV19; TRBD1 aligns across 9 bases. This CDR3 is built from 14 residues. V shed 3 bases and J 5 bases; nucleotides not matched to a gene: 4. Germline loops: CDR1 LNHDA, CDR2 SQIVND (reference sequence). CDR3 sequence (DNA): TGTGCCAGTAGTATCCGGGACAGGGCTTATGGCTACACCTTC. Its protein product is CASSIRDRAYGYTF.

The CDR3 DNA sequence: TGCAGCGGTGAGGGGGCGGATACGCAGTATTTT. Protein: CSGEGADTQYF. The chain employs TRBV29-1 and TRBJ2-3; the match to TRBD1 covers 7 bases. The CDR3 spans 11 residues. From germline, CDR1 is SQVTM and CDR2 ANQGSEA. The J segment lost 6 bases and the V segment lost 7 bases, leaving 4 bases of the junction unmatched.

This clone was found once. This sequence joins TRBV14 and TRBJ2-5; D is perhaps TRBD2 (6 bases). The CDR3 loop spans 15 amino acids. CDR1 is SGHDN and CDR2 is FVKESK in the germline V gene. With 8 bases removed from V and 4 bases from J, the gap between germline ends came to 20 bases. The CDR3 DNA follows: TGTGCCAGCTCAGCGACTGGGCGGGATGCAGAGACCCAGTACTTC. The encoded protein is CASSATGRDAETQYF.

This chain uses TRBV28 with TRBJ1-1; D is possibly TRBD1 (6 bases). There are 15 residues in the CDR3. The ends were cut back, 4 bases at V and 1 base at J, with 13 bases in the middle. The V gene's germline CDR1 is MDHEN and CDR2 SYDVKM. The CDR3 nucleotides read TGTGCCAGCAGTTCCCCGGGACACAAGAACACTGAAGCTTTCTTT. Translated: CASSSPGHKNTEAFF.

CDR3 coding DNA: TGTGCCAGCAGTTTCAGGGACTCTAGCAATCAGCCCCAGCATTTT. Its protein product is CASSFRDSSNQPQHF. V gene TRBV6-2 or TRBV6-3 combines with J gene TRBJ1-5; tentative D call: TRBD1 (5 bases). The CDR3 covers 15 residues. The V and J ends lost 4 bases and 0 bases respectively, with 10 bases between them. Germline V gene lookup returns CDR1 MNHEY and CDR2 SVGEGT.

J is TRBJ2-1 and V is TRBV15, with 10 bases identical to TRBD1. The V gene end was trimmed by 3 bases and the J gene end by 4 bases; junction bases not matched to a gene: 3. CDR1 is LNHNV and CDR2 is YYDKDF in the germline V gene (reference sequence). There are 15 residues in the CDR3. The chain's CDR3 is CATSSRDRGYNEQFF. CDR3 sequence (DNA): TGTGCCACCAGCAGCCGGGACAGGGGTTACAATGAGCAGTTCTTC.

V and J are TRBV28 and TRBJ1-4; a weak D match, TRBD1 (6 bases). In germline, CDR1 is MDHEN, CDR2 SYDVKM. The CDR3 covers 16 residues. Trimming cost V 2 bases and J 3 bases, with 13 bases left between them. The CDR3 spells CASSLAGVIPNEKLFF. In DNA, the CDR3 is TGTGCCAGCAGTTTAGCAGGGGTAATTCCTAATGAAAAACTGTTTTTT.

The J gene is TRBJ1-1, the V gene TRBV11-2; tentative D call: TRBD1 (5 bases). CDR1 and CDR2 (germline): SGHAT, FQNNGV. Trimming removed 5 bases from V and 4 bases from J, with 14 bases in between. The CDR3 is made up of 14 amino acids. The CDR3: CASSRQLGGTEAFF. For the CDR3, the DNA is TGTGCCAGCAGCCGACAGCTGGGTGGCACTGAAGCTTTCTTT.

The sample holds a few counts of this clone. This sequence joins TRBV5-4 and TRBJ1-4; 7 bases agree with TRBD1. Unmatched junction bases numbered 4, after V lost 4 bases and J lost 4 bases. The CDR3 runs 14 residues. Germline CDR1 reads SGHNT; CDR2 reads YYREEE (reference sequence). The CDR3: CASSRTGDNEKLFF. CDR3 in DNA: TGTGCCAGCAGCCGGACAGGTGATAATGAAAAACTGTTTTTT.

V is TRBV6-5 and J is TRBJ1-5; TRBD1 matches at 8 bases. The CDR3 spans 14 residues. Germline CDR1 reads MNHEY; CDR2 reads SVGAGI. V gave up 6 bases and J gave up 5 bases; unmatched junction bases: 6. The CDR3 nucleotides read TGTGCCAGCAGGTCGGGACAGGTCGATCAGCCCCAGCATTTT. Protein sequence: CASRSGQVDQPQHF.

V usage is TRBV5-6 and J usage is TRBJ2-4, with D perhaps matching TRBD1 (5 bases). Germline CDR1 reads SGHDT; CDR2 reads YYEEEE. The CDR3 consists of 14 residues. Trimming cost V 2 bases and J 8 bases, with 14 bases left between them. This chain's CDR3 is CASSFQGSRDIQYF. In nucleotides, the CDR3 is TGTGCCAGCAGCTTCCAGGGTAGTAGGGACATTCAGTACTTC.

The rearrangement links TRBV6-5 to TRBJ2-7; no clear D gene. Trimming removed 6 bases from V and 2 bases from J, with 11 bases in between. The CDR3 is 13 amino acids. CDR1 MNHEY and CDR2 SVGAGI come from the germline V gene. CDR3 region: CASRRVGPYEQYF. CDR3 sequence (DNA): TGTGCCAGCAGGAGAGTGGGCCCCTACGAGCAGTACTTC.

This chain connects TRBV28 to TRBJ2-7; D unclear. With 9 bases removed from V and 3 bases from J, the gap between germline ends came to 12 bases. This CDR3 contains 12 residues. The V gene's germline CDR1 is MDHEN and CDR2 SYDVKM. The CDR3 DNA is TGTGCCAGTTTTGGCGGTTACTACGAGCAGTACTTC. It is translated as CASFGGYYEQYF.

The J gene is TRBJ1-3, the V gene TRBV28, with 7 bases aligning to TRBD1. Trimming at V came to 5 bases and at J to 4 bases, leaving 11 bases not matched to a gene. CDR3 length: 16 residues. The germline CDR1 and CDR2 sequences are MDHEN and SYDVKM. Here the CDR3 DNA reads TGTGCCAGCAGTACCCAACAGGGGAGTGGCGGAAACACCATATATTTT. Encoded protein: CASSTQQGSGGNTIYF. The complete variable domain, with remaining parts taken from reference TRBV28 and TRBJ1-3, reads DVKVTQSSRYLVKRTGEKVFLECVQDMDHENMFWYRQDPGLGLRLIYFSYDVKMKEKGDIPEGYSVSREKKERFSLILESASTNQTSMYLCASSTQQGSGGNTIYFGEGSWLTVV.

V gene TRBV4-3 combines with J gene TRBJ2-3, with D perhaps TRBD2 (5 bases). This CDR3 is 16 amino acids long. Trimming cost V 1 base and J 2 bases, with 13 bases left between them. Per the germline V gene, CDR1 is LGHNA and CDR2 is YSLEER. CDR3 DNA sequence: TGCGCCAGCAGCCAAGGGGTCAGCGGAGTCACAGATACGCAGTATTTT. Translation gives CASSQGVSGVTDTQYF.

The chain recombines TRBV2 with TRBJ2-7; D is possibly TRBD1 (6 bases). CDR1 is SNHLY and CDR2 is FYNNEI in the germline V gene. V lost 3 bases to trimming and J lost 5 bases, with 14 bases between them. This CDR3 comprises 14 residues. CDR3 DNA: TGTGCCAGCAGTGATAAGGCCAGGGGCCACGAGCAGTACTTC. Translating it yields CASSDKARGHEQYF.

This clone was seen a handful of times. The chain employs TRBV5-1 and TRBJ2-5, with 9 bases identical to TRBD1. This CDR3 is 13 amino acids long. With 2 bases clipped from V and 5 bases from J, the junction kept 1 base outside the gene matches. The germline V gene has CDR1 SGHRS and CDR2 YFSETQ. The CDR3, as DNA: TGCGCCAGCAGCTTCGGGACAGGGGAGACCCAGTACTTC. Its translation: CASSFGTGETQYF.

V gene TRBV3-1 (or the pseudogene TRBV3-2) combines with J gene TRBJ1-1; a weak D match, TRBD1 (5 bases). CDR1 and CDR2 (germline): LGHDT, YNNKEL (reference sequence). The length of the CDR3 is 14 residues. V was trimmed by 6 bases and J by 0 bases, leaving 11 bases between them. The CDR3 DNA is TGTGCCAGCAGACTGGGGGGGATGAACACTGAAGCTTTCTTT. It translates to CASRLGGMNTEAFF.